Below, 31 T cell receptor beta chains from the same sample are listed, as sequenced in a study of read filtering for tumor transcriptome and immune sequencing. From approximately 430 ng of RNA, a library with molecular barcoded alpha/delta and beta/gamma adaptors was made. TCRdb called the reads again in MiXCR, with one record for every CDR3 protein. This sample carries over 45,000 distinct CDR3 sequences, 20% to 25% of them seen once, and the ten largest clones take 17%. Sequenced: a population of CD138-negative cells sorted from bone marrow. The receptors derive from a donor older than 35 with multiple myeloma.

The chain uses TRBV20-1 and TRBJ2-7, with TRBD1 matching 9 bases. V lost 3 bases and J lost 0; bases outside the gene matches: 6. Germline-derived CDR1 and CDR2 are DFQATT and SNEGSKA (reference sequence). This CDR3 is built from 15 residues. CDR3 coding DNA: TGCAGTGCTAGCGATACAGGGGGCGCCTCCTACGAGCAGTACTTC. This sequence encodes CSASDTGGASYEQYF.

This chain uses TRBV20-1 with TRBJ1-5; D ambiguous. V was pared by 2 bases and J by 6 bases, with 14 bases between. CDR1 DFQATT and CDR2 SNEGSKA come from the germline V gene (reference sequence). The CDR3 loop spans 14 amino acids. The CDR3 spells CSARSRAGGQPQHF. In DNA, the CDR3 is TGCAGTGCTAGATCAAGGGCGGGAGGTCAGCCCCAGCATTTT.

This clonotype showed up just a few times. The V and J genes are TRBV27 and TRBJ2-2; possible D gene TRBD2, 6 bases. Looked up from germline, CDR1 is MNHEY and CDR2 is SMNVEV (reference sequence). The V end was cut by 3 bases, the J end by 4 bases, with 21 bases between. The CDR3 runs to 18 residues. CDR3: CASSFFAGGARGTGELFF. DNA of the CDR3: TGTGCCAGCAGTTTCTTCGCTGGAGGGGCGCGTGGCACCGGGGAGCTGTTTTTT.

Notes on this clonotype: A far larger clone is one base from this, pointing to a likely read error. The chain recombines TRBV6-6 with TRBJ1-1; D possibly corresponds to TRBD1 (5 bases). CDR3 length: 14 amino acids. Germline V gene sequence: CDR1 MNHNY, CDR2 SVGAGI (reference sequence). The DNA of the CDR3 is TGTGCCAGCAGTTACCCCGGACATAACACTGAAGTTTTCTTT. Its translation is CASSYPGHNTEVFF.

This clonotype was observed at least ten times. This chain's CDR3 is CASSGDDSYEQYF. CDR3 nucleotide sequence: TGCGCCAGCAGTGGAGATGACTCCTACGAGCAGTACTTC. V gene TRBV5-1 combines with J gene TRBJ2-7, with D uncertain. In germline, CDR1 is SGHRS, CDR2 YFSETQ. Deletions cut 5 bases from V and 0 bases from J, with 9 bases between. The CDR3 is 13 amino acids.

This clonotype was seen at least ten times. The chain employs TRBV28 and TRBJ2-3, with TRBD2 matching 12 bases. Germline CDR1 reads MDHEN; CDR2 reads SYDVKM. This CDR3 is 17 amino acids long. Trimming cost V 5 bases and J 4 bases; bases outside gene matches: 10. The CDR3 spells CASSPRGRLAGADTQYF. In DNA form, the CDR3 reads TGTGCCAGCAGTCCGCGTGGGCGACTAGCGGGAGCAGATACGCAGTATTTT.

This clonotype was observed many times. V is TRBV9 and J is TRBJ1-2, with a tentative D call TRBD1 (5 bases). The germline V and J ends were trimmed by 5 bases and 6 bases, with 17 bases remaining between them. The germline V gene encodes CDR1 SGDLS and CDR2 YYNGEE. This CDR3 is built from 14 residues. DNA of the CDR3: TGTGCCAGCAGTTCTTCCGGGACCGAAAATGGCTACACCTTC. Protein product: CASSSSGTENGYTF.

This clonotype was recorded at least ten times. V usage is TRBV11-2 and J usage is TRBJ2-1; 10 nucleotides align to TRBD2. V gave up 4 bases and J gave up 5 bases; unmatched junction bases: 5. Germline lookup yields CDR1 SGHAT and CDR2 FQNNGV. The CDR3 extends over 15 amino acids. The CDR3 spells CASSWTSGYDNEQFF. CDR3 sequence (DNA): TGTGCCAGCAGCTGGACTAGCGGTTATGACAATGAGCAGTTCTTC.

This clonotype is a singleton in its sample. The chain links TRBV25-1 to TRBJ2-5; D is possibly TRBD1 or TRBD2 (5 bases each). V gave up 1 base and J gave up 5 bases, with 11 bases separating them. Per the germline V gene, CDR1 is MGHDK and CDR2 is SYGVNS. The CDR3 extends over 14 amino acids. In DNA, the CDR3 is TGTGCCAGCAGTGAATCCTTCCGGGGCGAGACCCAGTACTTC. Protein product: CASSESFRGETQYF. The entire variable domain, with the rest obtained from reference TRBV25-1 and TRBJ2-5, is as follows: EADIYQTPRYLVIGTGKKITLECSQTMGHDKMYWYQQDPGMELHLIHYSYGVNSTEKGDLSSESTVSRIRTEHFPLTLESARPSHTSQYLCASSESFRGETQYFGPGTRLLVL.

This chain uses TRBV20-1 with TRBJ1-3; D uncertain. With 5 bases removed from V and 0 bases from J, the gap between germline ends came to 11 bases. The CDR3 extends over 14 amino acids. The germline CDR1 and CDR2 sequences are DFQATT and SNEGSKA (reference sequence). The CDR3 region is CSARTVSSGNTIYF. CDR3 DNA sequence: TGCAGTGCTCGGACTGTTAGCTCTGGAAACACCATATATTTT.

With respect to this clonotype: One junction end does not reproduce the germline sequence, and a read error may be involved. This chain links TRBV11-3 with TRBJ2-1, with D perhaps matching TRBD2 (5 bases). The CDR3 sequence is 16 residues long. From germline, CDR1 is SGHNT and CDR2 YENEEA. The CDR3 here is CAGSLEPGTAGNEQFF. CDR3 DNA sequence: TGTGCCGGCAGCTTAGAGCCGGGAACGGCGGGTAATGAGCAGTTCTTC.

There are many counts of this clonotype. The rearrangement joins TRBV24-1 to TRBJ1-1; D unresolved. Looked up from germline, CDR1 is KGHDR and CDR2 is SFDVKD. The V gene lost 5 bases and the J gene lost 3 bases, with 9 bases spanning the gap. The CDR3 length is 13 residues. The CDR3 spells CATSAGEDTEAFF. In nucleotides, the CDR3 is TGTGCCACCAGTGCGGGAGAGGACACTGAAGCTTTCTTT.

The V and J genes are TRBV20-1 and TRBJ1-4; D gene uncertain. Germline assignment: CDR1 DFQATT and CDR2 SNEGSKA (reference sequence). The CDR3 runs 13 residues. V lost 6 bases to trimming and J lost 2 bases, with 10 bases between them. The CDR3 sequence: CSAARYTNEKLFF. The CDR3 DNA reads TGCAGTGCCGCGAGGTACACTAATGAAAAACTGTTTTTT.

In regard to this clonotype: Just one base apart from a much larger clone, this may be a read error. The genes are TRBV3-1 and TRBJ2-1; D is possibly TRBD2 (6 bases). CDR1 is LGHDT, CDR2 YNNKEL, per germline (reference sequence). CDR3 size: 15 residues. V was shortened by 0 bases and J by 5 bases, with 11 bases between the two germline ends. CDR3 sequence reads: CASSQESGSHNEQFF. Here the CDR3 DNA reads TGTGCCAGCAGCCAAGAGAGCGGGTCCCACAATGAGCAGTTCTTC.

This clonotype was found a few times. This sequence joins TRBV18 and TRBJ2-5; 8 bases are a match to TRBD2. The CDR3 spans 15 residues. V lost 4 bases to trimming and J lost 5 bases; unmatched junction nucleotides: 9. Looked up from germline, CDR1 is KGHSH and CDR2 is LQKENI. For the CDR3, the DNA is TGTGCCAGCTCACAGCCGGCGGGGGGCGGCGAGACCCAGTACTTC. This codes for CASSQPAGGGETQYF.

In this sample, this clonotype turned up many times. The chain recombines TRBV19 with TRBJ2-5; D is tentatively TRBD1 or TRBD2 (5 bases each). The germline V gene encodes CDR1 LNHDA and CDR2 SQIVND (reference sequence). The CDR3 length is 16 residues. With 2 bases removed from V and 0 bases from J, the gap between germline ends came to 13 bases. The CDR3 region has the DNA TGTGCCAGTAGTATACGGTGGGGGTCCTACCAAGAGACCCAGTACTTC. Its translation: CASSIRWGSYQETQYF.

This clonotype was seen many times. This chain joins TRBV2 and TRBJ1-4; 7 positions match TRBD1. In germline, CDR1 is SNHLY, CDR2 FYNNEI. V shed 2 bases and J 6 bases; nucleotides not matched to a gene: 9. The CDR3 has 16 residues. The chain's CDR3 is CASSENPTGTDEKLFF. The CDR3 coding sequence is TGTGCCAGCAGTGAAAACCCCACCGGGACAGATGAAAAACTGTTTTTT.

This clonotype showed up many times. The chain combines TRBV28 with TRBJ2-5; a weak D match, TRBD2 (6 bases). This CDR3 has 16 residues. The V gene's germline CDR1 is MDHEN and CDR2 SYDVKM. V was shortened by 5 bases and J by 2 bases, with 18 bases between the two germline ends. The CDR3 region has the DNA TGTGCCAGCAGTAGGCGAAGCGGGTTACAGCAAGAGACCCAGTACTTC. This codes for CASSRRSGLQQETQYF.

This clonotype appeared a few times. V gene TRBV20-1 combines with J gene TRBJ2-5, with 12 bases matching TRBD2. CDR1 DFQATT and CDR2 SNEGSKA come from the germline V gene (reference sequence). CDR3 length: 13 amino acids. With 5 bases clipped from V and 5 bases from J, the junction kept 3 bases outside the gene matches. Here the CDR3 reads CSALTSGSETQYF. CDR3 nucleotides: TGCAGTGCTTTGACTAGCGGGAGTGAGACCCAGTACTTC.

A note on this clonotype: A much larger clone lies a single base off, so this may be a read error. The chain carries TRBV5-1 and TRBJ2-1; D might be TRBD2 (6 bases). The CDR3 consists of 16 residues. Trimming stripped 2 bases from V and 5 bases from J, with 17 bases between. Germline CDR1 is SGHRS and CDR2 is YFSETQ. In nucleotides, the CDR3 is TGCGCCAGCAGCTTCGCCGGGAGCACCGGGCACAATGAGCAGTTCTTC. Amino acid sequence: CASSFAGSTGHNEQFF.

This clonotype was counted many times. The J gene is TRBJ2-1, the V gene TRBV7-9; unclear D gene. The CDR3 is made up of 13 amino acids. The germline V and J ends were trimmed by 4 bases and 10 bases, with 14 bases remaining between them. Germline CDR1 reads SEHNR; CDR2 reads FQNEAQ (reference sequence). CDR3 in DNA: TGTGCCAGCAGCTCTGAGGCGGTGGGGGAGCAGTTCTTC. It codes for CASSSEAVGEQFF.

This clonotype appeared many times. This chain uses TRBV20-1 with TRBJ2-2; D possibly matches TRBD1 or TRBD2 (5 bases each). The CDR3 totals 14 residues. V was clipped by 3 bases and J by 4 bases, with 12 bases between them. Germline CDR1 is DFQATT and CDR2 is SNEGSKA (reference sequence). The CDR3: CSASYGAGTGELFF. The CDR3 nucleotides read TGCAGTGCTAGTTATGGGGCGGGCACCGGGGAGCTGTTTTTT.

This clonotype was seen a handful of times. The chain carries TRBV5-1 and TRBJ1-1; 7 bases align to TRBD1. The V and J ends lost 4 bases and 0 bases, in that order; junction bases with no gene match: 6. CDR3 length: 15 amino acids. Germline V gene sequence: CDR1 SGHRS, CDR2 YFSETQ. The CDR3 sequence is CASSEGTAVNTEAFF. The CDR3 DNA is TGCGCCAGCAGCGAGGGGACAGCCGTGAACACTGAAGCTTTCTTT.

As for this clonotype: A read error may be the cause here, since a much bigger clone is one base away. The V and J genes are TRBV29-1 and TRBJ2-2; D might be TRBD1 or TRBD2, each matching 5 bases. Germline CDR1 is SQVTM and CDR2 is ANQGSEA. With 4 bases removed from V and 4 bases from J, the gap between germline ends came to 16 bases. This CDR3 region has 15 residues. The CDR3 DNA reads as TGCAGCGTTGCTCGGGGACCCACGAGCACCGGGGAGCTGTTTTTT. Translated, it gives CSVARGPTSTGELFF.

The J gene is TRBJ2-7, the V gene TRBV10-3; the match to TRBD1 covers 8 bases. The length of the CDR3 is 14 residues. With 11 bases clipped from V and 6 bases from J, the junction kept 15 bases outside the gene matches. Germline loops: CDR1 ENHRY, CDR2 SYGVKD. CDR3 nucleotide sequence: TGTGCCGTCACCGCCGGGGCAGGGGGCGGCGAGCAGTACTTC. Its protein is CAVTAGAGGGEQYF.

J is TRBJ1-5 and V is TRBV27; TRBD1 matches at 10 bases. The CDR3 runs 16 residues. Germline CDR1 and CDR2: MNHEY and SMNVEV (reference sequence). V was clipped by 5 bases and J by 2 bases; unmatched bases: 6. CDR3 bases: TGTGCCAGCAGTCGACAGGGGGCCATGGGCAATCAGCCCCAGCATTTT. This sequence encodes CASSRQGAMGNQPQHF.

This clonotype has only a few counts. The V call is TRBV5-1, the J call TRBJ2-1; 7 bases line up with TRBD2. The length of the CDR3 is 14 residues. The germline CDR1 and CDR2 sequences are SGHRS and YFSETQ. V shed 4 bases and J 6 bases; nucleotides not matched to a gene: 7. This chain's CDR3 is CASSQAGGSNEQFF. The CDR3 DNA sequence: TGCGCCAGCAGCCAGGCCGGCGGGAGCAATGAGCAGTTCTTC.

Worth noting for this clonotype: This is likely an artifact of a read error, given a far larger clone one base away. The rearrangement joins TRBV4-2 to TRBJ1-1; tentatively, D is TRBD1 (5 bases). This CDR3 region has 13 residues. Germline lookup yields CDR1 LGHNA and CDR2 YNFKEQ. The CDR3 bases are TGCGCCAGCGGTGATTTACAGGAGACTGAAGCTTTCTTT. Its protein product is CASGDLQETEAFF.

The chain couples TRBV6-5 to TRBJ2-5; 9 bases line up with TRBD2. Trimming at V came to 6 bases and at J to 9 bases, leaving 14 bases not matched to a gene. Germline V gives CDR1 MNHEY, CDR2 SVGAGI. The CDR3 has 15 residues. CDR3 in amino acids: CASRTSGLRREAQYF. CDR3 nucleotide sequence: TGTGCCAGCAGGACTAGCGGACTCCGACGGGAGGCCCAGTACTTC.

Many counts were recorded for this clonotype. The CDR3 loop is CASSTQGLYGETQYF. DNA for the CDR3: TGTGCCAGCAGCACACAGGGTCTGTATGGAGAGACCCAGTACTTC. V and J are TRBV5-8 and TRBJ2-5, with TRBD1 as a possible D gene (6 bases). V lost 4 bases and J lost 4, with 17 bases in between. The CDR3 totals 15 residues. Germline lookup yields CDR1 SGHTS and CDR2 YDEGEE.

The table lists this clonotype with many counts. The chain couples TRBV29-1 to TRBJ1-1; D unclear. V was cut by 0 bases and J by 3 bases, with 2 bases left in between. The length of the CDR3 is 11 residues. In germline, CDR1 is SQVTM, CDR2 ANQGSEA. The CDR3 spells CSVEDYTEAFF. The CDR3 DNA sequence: TGCAGCGTTGAAGATTACACTGAAGCTTTCTTT.